A single sample is the source of the 2 T cell receptor gamma chains below, sequenced in a study of Vδ1+ human thymocytes. Points from the study as a whole: In the thymus, TRG and TRD repertoires looked highly polyclonal with Gaussian CDR3 lengths.

The template was reverse-transcribed extracted RNA. Multiplex PCR used pooled V-gene forward primers and a constant-region reverse primer to amplify CDR3s. TCRdb redid clone calling on the multiplex PCR reads using CATT. The sample carries about 22,000 gamma-chain clones, roughly 13% recorded once. What these receptors recognize is not known. What was sequenced was Vdelta1+ gamma-delta thymocytes from the thymus. The subset was: FACS-sorted CD3+ TCRalphabeta- TCRVdelta1+ TCRVdelta2- thymocytes. The source of these receptors is a child less than two years old who had congenital heart surgery.

On this clone: This CDR3 is also generated by other DNA sequences in the sample. The chain is built from TRGV4 and TRGJ1 or TRGJ2. The CDR3 contains 12 residues. Germline V gene data show CDR1 as EGSTGY and CDR2 as YDSYTSSV. V dropped 6 bases and J dropped 3; count of bases not matched to a gene: 5. CDR3 in DNA: TGTGCCACCTGGAACGTTTATTATAAGAAACTCTTT. This gives the protein CATWNVYYKKLF.

The rearrangement joins TRGV3 to TRGJ1 or TRGJ2. The J segment lost 6 bases and the V segment lost 0 bases, leaving 17 bases of the junction unmatched. Germline V gives CDR1 VTNTFY, CDR2 YDVSTARD (reference sequence). CDR3 length: 17 residues. CDR3 residues: CATWDRFPNRSFYKKLF. The CDR3, as DNA: TGTGCCACCTGGGACAGGTTCCCGAACCGGTCCTTTTATAAGAAACTCTTT.